The 25 T cell receptor beta chains reported below all come from one sample, sequenced in a study of blood T cells in healthy people across ages. A second PCR of roughly 6 to 12 cycles used a sample-barcoded 5' primer and a J-beta primer mix. TCRdb redid the calling of the 5' RACE reads with MiXCR, one entry per CDR3 protein. The table records 730,000 or so distinct CDR3 sequences, roughly two fifths of them present only once. Sequencing was carried out using blood. These receptors all come from an elderly man in good health.

The gene calls are TRBV20-1 and TRBJ1-4, with D possibly TRBD1 on 6 matching bases. The CDR3 runs 13 residues. Deletions cut 6 bases from V and 5 bases from J, with 13 bases between. Per the germline V gene, CDR1 is DFQATT and CDR2 is SNEGSKA (reference sequence). CDR3 amino acids: CSAQGQLNEKLFF. CDR3 nucleotides: TGCAGTGCCCAAGGACAGCTCAATGAAAAACTGTTTTTT.

This clonotype came up many times. The chain has TRBV7-3 and TRBJ2-1; 9 bases are shared with TRBD1. V was pared by 3 bases and J by 8 bases, with 8 bases of the junction left unmatched. Germline values: CDR1 SGHTA, CDR2 FQGTGA. CDR3 length: 15 amino acids. The CDR3 loop reads CASSLSGTGTDEQFF. CDR3 coding DNA: TGTGCCAGCAGCTTGTCCGGGACAGGGACCGATGAGCAGTTCTTC. Based on the CDR3 plus reference TRBV7-3 and TRBJ2-1, the full variable domain is GAGVSQTPSNKVTEKGKYVELRCDPISGHTALYWYRQSLGQGPEFLIYFQGTGAADDSGLPNDRFFAVRPEGSVSTLKIQRTERGDSAVYLCASSLSGTGTDEQFFGPGTRLTVL.

As regards this clonotype: Mismatch with germline at one junction end may stem from a read error. The CDR3, as DNA: TGCGCCCGCAGCTTAGGCAGAATGAACACTGAAGCTTTCTTT. This encodes CARSLGRMNTEAFF. The chain uses TRBV5-1 and TRBJ1-1; D unclear. Germline V gene sequence: CDR1 SGHRS, CDR2 YFSETQ. The CDR3 has 14 amino acids.

The chain combines TRBV7-2 with TRBJ1-1; D unresolved. Germline-derived CDR1 and CDR2 are SGHTA and FQGNSA. The ends were cut back, 2 bases at V and 0 bases at J, with 10 bases in the middle. The CDR3 has 15 amino acids. The CDR3 DNA reads TGTGCCAGCAGCTTATATGACGGGATGAACACTGAAGCTTTCTTT. It specifies CASSLYDGMNTEAFF. Full variable domain (missing parts from reference TRBV7-2 and TRBJ1-1): GAGVSQSPSNKVTEKGKDVELRCDPISGHTALYWYRQSLGQGLEFLIYFQGNSAPDKSGLPSDRFSAERTGGSVSTLTIQRTQQEDSAVYLCASSLYDGMNTEAFFGQGTRLTVV.

This chain joins TRBV5-1 and TRBJ2-3; unclear D gene. Germline V lookup: CDR1 SGHRS, CDR2 YFSETQ. This CDR3 contains 14 residues. With 3 bases removed from V and 6 bases from J, the gap between germline ends came to 14 bases. The CDR3 bases are TGCGCCAGCAGCTCGGGCGTGGCCCTGGATACGCAGTATTTT. The encoded protein is CASSSGVALDTQYF.

V is TRBV6-5 and J is TRBJ1-4, with unresolved D. Germline CDR1 reads MNHEY; CDR2 reads SVGAGI. Trimming removed 6 bases at V and 3 bases at J, with 8 bases between. The CDR3 totals 13 residues. The CDR3 sequence is CASRMGANEKLFF. The CDR3 coding sequence is TGTGCCAGCAGGATGGGAGCTAATGAAAAACTGTTTTTT.

DNA of the CDR3: TGTGCCAGCAGCGGGTGGACAGGGAGAAATTCACCCCTCCACTTT. Its protein is CASSGWTGRNSPLHF. This chain uses TRBV5-5 with TRBJ1-6; TRBD1 aligns across 8 bases. The CDR3 contains 15 residues. V shed 4 bases and J 7 bases; nucleotides not matched to a gene: 7. Germline V lookup: CDR1 SGHKS, CDR2 YYEKEE (reference sequence).

This clonotype has more than one count but fewer than ten. The V gene is TRBV21-1, the J gene TRBJ2-7; the listed D gene, TRBD2, was not tested against the DNA. TRBV21-1 counts as a pseudogene. This CDR3 has 16 residues. In DNA, the CDR3 is TGTGCCAGCAGCAAAAGGCGTGTCAGGGCCCCCTACGAGCAGTACTTC. This encodes CASSKRRVRAPYEQYF.

This clonotype was seen more than once but under ten times. The chain employs TRBV28 and TRBJ2-5, with a weak D call TRBD2 (5 bases). The end of the DNA is better explained by TRBJ2-7, so the J call may be wrong. Germline V gene sequence: CDR1 MDHEN, CDR2 SYDVKM. This CDR3 contains 14 residues. Here the CDR3 DNA reads TGTGCCAGCGAAGGGAGCGCCACCAACAACGAGCAGTACTTC. Translated: CASEGSATNNEQYF.

There are many counts of this clonotype. The chain is built from TRBV6-2 or TRBV6-3 and TRBJ2-3; D perhaps matches TRBD2 (5 bases). Germline CDR1 MNHEY, CDR2 SVGEGT. Trimming pared 0 bases from V and 3 bases from J, leaving 19 bases between. CDR3 size: 18 residues. The CDR3: CASSYSISRTDKTDTQYF. In DNA form, the CDR3 reads TGTGCCAGCAGTTACTCGATTTCTCGGACTGATAAGACAGATACGCAGTATTTT.

This clonotype was seen a handful of times. The CDR3 DNA reads TGTGCCAGCAGCTTAGGGACACAAATGGAGACCCAGTACTTC. Residues: CASSLGTQMETQYF. The rearrangement links TRBV7-9 to TRBJ2-5, with D maybe TRBD1 (5 bases). The CDR3 is made up of 14 amino acids. CDR1 is SEHNR, CDR2 FQNEAQ, per germline (reference sequence). V gave up 1 base and J gave up 5 bases, with 11 bases separating them.

This chain joins TRBV28 and TRBJ2-5; 7 nucleotides align to TRBD1. The V and J ends lost 6 bases and 2 bases, in that order; junction bases with no gene match: 6. Germline V gene sequence: CDR1 MDHEN, CDR2 SYDVKM. This CDR3 has 14 amino acids. CDR3 region: CASSHTTGQETQYF. The CDR3 DNA follows: TGTGCCAGCAGCCATACGACAGGGCAAGAGACCCAGTACTTC.

This chain joins TRBV10-2 and TRBJ2-1; the match to TRBD2 covers 9 bases. Germline V CDR1 and CDR2: WSHSY, SAAADI. There are 16 residues in the CDR3. The V gene end was trimmed by 6 bases and the J gene end by 5 bases; junction bases not matched to a gene: 11. The chain's CDR3 is CASRHPGLALDNEQFF. The CDR3 region has the DNA TGCGCCAGCAGACATCCGGGACTAGCCCTTGACAATGAGCAGTTCTTC.

The chain couples TRBV6-1 to TRBJ1-1; weak D call: TRBD1 (6 bases). V shed 7 bases and J shed 2 bases, with 11 bases lying between them. Germline CDR1 reads MNHNS; CDR2 reads SASEGT. The CDR3 consists of 13 residues. This CDR3 is CASTLQGNTEAFF. CDR3 nucleotide sequence: TGTGCCAGCACCTTACAGGGAAACACTGAAGCTTTCTTT.

This chain connects TRBV21-1 to TRBJ2-4; TRBD1, as called in the table, went unchecked against the DNA. TRBJ2-7 matches the DNA end more closely, so the J call is doubtful. TRBV21-1 is a pseudogene segment. The CDR3 extends over 14 amino acids. The CDR3: CAGSYPGGRYEQYF. As DNA, the CDR3 is TGTGCCGGCAGCTACCCAGGGGGACGCTACGAGCAGTACTTC.

The V and J genes are TRBV20-1 and TRBJ2-5; D is unclear. There are 10 residues in the CDR3. The V end was cut by 6 bases, the J end by 4 bases, with 6 bases between. Germline CDR1 and CDR2: DFQATT and SNEGSKA (reference sequence). The CDR3, as DNA: TGCAGTGCCAACCGAGAGACCCAGTACTTC. This gives the protein CSANRETQYF.

The V and J genes are TRBV5-1 and TRBJ1-6, with 7 bases lining up with TRBD1. CDR3 length equals 15 residues. V was clipped by 3 bases and J by 9 bases; unmatched bases: 9. Germline V gene sequence: CDR1 SGHRS, CDR2 YFSETQ. The CDR3 loop reads CASSSGTDLTSPLHF. The CDR3 DNA follows: TGCGCCAGCAGCTCGGGGACAGATCTTACTTCACCCCTCCACTTT.

This clonotype appeared a few times. The chain couples TRBV20-1 to TRBJ2-4; D remains unclear. The J call is in doubt because the DNA end fits TRBJ2-7 better. Per the germline V gene, CDR1 is DFQATT and CDR2 is SNEGSKA (reference sequence). The CDR3 contains 15 residues. CDR3 sequence reads: CSARPPASVTYEQYF. DNA for the CDR3: TGCAGTGCTAGACCCCCCGCGAGTGTTACATACGAGCAGTACTTC.

Of note for this clonotype: A much larger clone sits a single nucleotide away, making a read error possible. The chain has TRBV7-2 and TRBJ2-5; D remains unclear. Trimming took off 4 bases at V and 11 bases at J, with 23 bases between the two ends. The germline CDR1 and CDR2 sequences are SGHTA and FQGNSA. The CDR3 extends over 15 amino acids. The CDR3 sequence: CASSSRTLSSYGQYF. CDR3 DNA sequence: TGTGCCAGCAGCTCTCGGACCCTTTCCTCCTACGGGCAGTACTTC.

This clonotype was counted ten times or more. The J gene is TRBJ2-7, the V gene TRBV12-3 or TRBV12-4; 9 nucleotides align to TRBD1. CDR3 length: 14 residues. The V gene end was trimmed by 7 bases and the J gene end by 4 bases; junction bases not matched to a gene: 8. This chain's CDR3 is CASNNRDRVYEQYF. The DNA for the CDR3 is TGTGCCAGCAATAACCGGGACAGGGTTTACGAGCAGTACTTC.

The chain recombines TRBV7-2 with TRBJ1-5; D unresolved. Germline CDR1 is SGHTA and CDR2 is FQGNSA. There are 16 residues in the CDR3. V was cut by 4 bases and J by 0 bases, with 13 bases left in between. The CDR3 DNA sequence: TGTGCCAGCAGCTCGCCAAACGGGAATAGCAATCAGCCCCAGCATTTT. It yields the protein CASSSPNGNSNQPQHF.

V and J are TRBV7-2 and TRBJ2-3, with TRBD2 as a possible D gene (5 bases). CDR3 length: 16 amino acids. Germline CDR1 is SGHTA and CDR2 is FQGNSA. With 1 base removed from V and 1 base from J, the gap between germline ends came to 12 bases. This CDR3 reads CASSLGVSVRTDTQYF. CDR3 sequence (DNA): TGTGCCAGCAGCTTAGGGGTTAGCGTACGCACAGATACGCAGTATTTT.

The rearrangement links TRBV11-3 to TRBJ2-5; possibly TRBD2 for D (5 bases). Per the germline V gene, CDR1 is SGHNT and CDR2 is YENEEA. The CDR3 runs 12 residues. Trimming left V 5 bases short and J 5 bases short, with 9 bases between. The CDR3 DNA reads TGTGCCAGCAGCCGAGGACTCGAGACCCAGTACTTC. This codes for CASSRGLETQYF.

The chain employs TRBV6-6 and TRBJ2-4; 9 nucleotides agree with TRBD2. J lost 13 bases, V lost 4 bases, and 8 bases had no gene match. This CDR3 region has 13 residues. CDR1 is MNHNY, CDR2 SVGAGI, per germline (reference sequence). In nucleotides, the CDR3 is TGTGCCAGCAGTTGCCTGCGGGAGGGAGGACAGTACTTC. Amino acid sequence: CASSCLREGGQYF.

This clonotype was detected a few times. The CDR3 is CASSLSLAGDTQYF. CDR3 sequence (DNA): TGTGCCAGCAGTTTATCACTAGCGGGAGATACGCAGTATTTT. This chain joins TRBV27 and TRBJ2-3; 9 bases align to TRBD2. The CDR3 sequence is 14 residues long. The V gene's germline CDR1 is MNHEY and CDR2 SMNVEV (reference sequence). With 0 bases clipped from V and 5 bases from J, the junction kept 0 bases outside the gene matches.